Described below is a single T cell receptor beta chain sequence and its context. Its antigen is unidentified. Profiled with immunoSEQ multiplex PCR; TCRdb holds only in-frame clones, not every one. The table includes tens of thousands of clones, roughly 92% detected once. The sample comes from a study of OX40 agonist ivuxolimab in advanced cancers. The V gene's germline CDR1 is MNHEY and CDR2 SMNVEV (reference sequence). The ends were cut back, 2 bases at V and 0 bases at J, with 8 bases in the middle. CDR3 length equals 14 residues. Study observations and caveats: The antigens recognized by the expanded peripheral T cells, that is their antigen specificity, were not determined. More expanded clones were seen, on average, in CD8+ T cells than in CD4+.

The chain carries TRBV27 and TRBJ2-7, with D perhaps TRBD1 (6 bases). This clonotype originated in an adult with an advanced solid tumor such as melanoma, head and neck, liver or kidney cancer. The sample was CD4+ or CD8+ T cells sorted from blood, taken in a trial of the OX40 agonist ivuxolimab. The DNA for the CDR3 is TGTGCCAGCAGTTTAACAGGGATCTCCTACGAGCAGTACTTC. This sequence encodes CASSLTGISYEQYF.